These 22 T cell receptor beta chains share one sample of origin, sequenced in a study of radiation and T cells in renal cell carcinoma. Treatment indicated: treatment-naive control, cytoreductive nephrectomy. Generated by immunoSEQ multiplex PCR, the TCRdb table keeps only in-frame clones and is missing some. The sample contains around 26,000 clones, roughly 50% of which appear only once. Sequencing was performed on tumor tissue, taken from a patient whose treatment was nephrectomy without radiotherapy. Receptor source: a man between 40 and 49 years old with renal cell carcinoma.

This clone was counted between two and nine times. The chain joins TRBV7-9 to TRBJ2-7; 8 positions agree with TRBD1. The germline gives CDR1 SEHNR, CDR2 FQNEAQ (reference sequence). Unmatched junction bases numbered 5, after V lost 6 bases and J lost 4 bases. The CDR3 sequence is 13 residues long. Here the CDR3 reads CASSKQGEYEQYV. The CDR3 DNA reads TGTGCCAGCAGTAAACAGGGGGAATACGAGCAGTACGTC.

This clone appeared a few times. V and J are TRBV5-4 and TRBJ2-3; D possibly matches TRBD1 or TRBD2 (5 bases each). Looked up from germline, CDR1 is SGHNT and CDR2 is YYREEE (reference sequence). With 0 bases removed from V and 4 bases from J, the gap between germline ends came to 21 bases. The CDR3 spans 18 residues. CDR3 bases: TGTGCCAGCAGCTTGGCCTGGGACGAACGAATTGACTCAGATACGCAGTATTTT. It specifies CASSLAWDERIDSDTQYF.

CDR3 bases: TGTGCCAGCCTAGCAGTCATAACCAATCAGCCCCAGCATTTT. Translation gives CASLAVITNQPQHF. The chain couples TRBV28 to TRBJ1-5; D is uncertain. Germline V CDR1 and CDR2: MDHEN, SYDVKM. Trimming removed 8 bases from V and 3 bases from J, with 14 bases in between. The CDR3 is 14 residues long. The full variable domain, its missing parts supplied by reference TRBV28 and TRBJ1-5, is DVKVTQSSRYLVKRTGEKVFLECVQDMDHENMFWYRQDPGLGLRLIYFSYDVKMKEKGDIPEGYSVSREKKERFSLILESASTNQTSMYLCASLAVITNQPQHFGDGTRLSIL.

J is TRBJ2-7 and V is TRBV2; TRBD1 matches at 8 bases. V lost 9 bases and J lost 2; bases outside the gene matches: 12. Germline values: CDR1 SNHLY, CDR2 FYNNEI. The CDR3 spans 15 residues. The DNA of the CDR3 is TGTGCCAGTAACGCGGCAGGGACAGGAACCTACGAGCAGTACGTC. Amino acid sequence: CASNAAGTGTYEQYV.

This chain joins TRBV6-5 and TRBJ1-2; 7 bases are a match to TRBD1. V lost 8 bases, J lost 2 bases, and 5 bases stayed unmatched. Germline V gene lookup returns CDR1 MNHEY and CDR2 SVGAGI. The CDR3 is 13 amino acids. CDR3 DNA sequence: TGTGCCAGCGCATCGACAGGGAACTATGGCTACACCTTC. Its protein product is CASASTGNYGYTF.

The CDR3 coding sequence is TGCAGCGTTGCGGACGGAACTGAAGCTTTCTTT. It yields the protein CSVADGTEAFF. The chain recombines TRBV29-1 with TRBJ1-1; the D is unclear. The CDR3 consists of 11 residues. Trimming pared 4 bases from V and 5 bases from J, leaving 8 bases between. The germline gives CDR1 SQVTM, CDR2 ANQGSEA.

The rearrangement joins TRBV18 to TRBJ2-1, with 15 nucleotides matching TRBD2. Germline-derived CDR1 and CDR2 are KGHSH and LQKENI. This CDR3 spans 18 amino acids. The junction had 2 bases not matched to a gene; V was cut back by 0 bases and J by 2 bases. CDR3 nucleotide sequence: TGTGCCAGCTCACCACCCGGACTAGCGGGAGGGACCTACAATGAGCAGTTCTTC. Protein: CASSPPGLAGGTYNEQFF.

The chain employs TRBV5-6 and TRBJ1-3; D ambiguous. The V and J ends lost 3 bases and 1 base respectively, with 11 bases between them. Germline lookup yields CDR1 SGHDT and CDR2 YYEEEE. The CDR3 sequence is 15 residues long. CDR3: CASSSKRLSGNTIYF. The CDR3 DNA reads TGTGCCAGCAGCTCGAAAAGGCTTTCTGGAAACACCATATATTTT.

This rearrangement joins TRBV5-1 to TRBJ2-3; D remains unclear. CDR3 size: 14 residues. Germline CDR1 SGHRS, CDR2 YFSETQ. V lost 0 bases, J lost 1 base, and 6 bases lay in between. DNA of the CDR3: TGCGCCAGCAGCTTGGATTCCGGCACAGATACGCAGTATTTT. This gives the protein CASSLDSGTDTQYF.

V is TRBV4-1 and J is TRBJ1-6, with D unclear. V lost 4 bases to trimming and J lost 10 bases, with 29 bases between them. The CDR3 has 19 residues. Germline V gene sequence: CDR1 MGHRA, CDR2 YSYEKL. The CDR3 loop reads CASSRLFGVSRSIESPLHF. CDR3 sequence (DNA): TGCGCCAGCAGCCGTCTCTTTGGCGTATCCAGGTCAATTGAATCACCCCTCCACTTT.

The J gene is TRBJ2-1, the V gene TRBV28; D gene uncertain. The CDR3 has 11 amino acids. Trimming took 5 bases from V and 10 from J, leaving 9 bases between them. Germline loops: CDR1 MDHEN, CDR2 SYDVKM. The CDR3: CASSTIREQFF. The CDR3 DNA reads as TGTGCCAGCAGTACCATCCGGGAGCAGTTCTTC.

Of note for this clone: The germline gene is not matched at one end of the junction; a read error may be the cause. The genes are TRBV28 and TRBJ2-7; D might be TRBD1 or TRBD2, each matching 5 bases. There are 12 residues in the CDR3. Per germline, CDR1 MDHEN and CDR2 SYDVKM. This chain's CDR3 is CATGTRAYEQYF. The CDR3 DNA sequence: TGCGCCACCGGGACGAGGGCCTACGAGCAGTACTTC.

The chain recombines TRBV27 with TRBJ1-2, with 12 bases aligning to TRBD1. V shed 4 bases, J shed 8 bases, and the junction held 11 bases outside the gene matches. The germline gives CDR1 MNHEY, CDR2 SMNVEV (reference sequence). The CDR3 is 16 residues long. The CDR3: CASSSPGTGGGEGYTF. The CDR3 DNA reads TGTGCCAGCAGTTCCCCCGGGACAGGGGGCGGTGAGGGCTACACCTTC.

Only a few counts were recorded for this clone. The J gene is TRBJ2-2, the V gene TRBV30; D is undetermined. V lost 2 bases and J lost 5, with 12 bases in between. Looked up from germline, CDR1 is GTSNPN and CDR2 is SVGIG (reference sequence). The length of the CDR3 is 14 residues. In DNA form, the CDR3 reads TGTGCCTGGAGTATAATTCCCCCAACCGGGGAGCTGTTTTTT. It translates to CAWSIIPPTGELFF.

This clone appeared a single time. The V gene is TRBV4-1, the J gene TRBJ1-5; 7 positions agree with TRBD1. Per the germline V gene, CDR1 is MGHRA and CDR2 is YSYEKL. The CDR3 runs 16 residues. The V segment lost 0 bases and the J segment 4 bases; nucleotides outside the gene matches: 6. The CDR3, as DNA: TGCGCCAGCAGCCAAGACCGCAACAGGGGAAATCAGCCCCAGCATTTT. It yields the protein CASSQDRNRGNQPQHF.

J is TRBJ1-2 and V is TRBV6-1; 7 nucleotides align to TRBD1. The CDR3 sequence is 14 residues long. Germline CDR1 is MNHNS and CDR2 is SASEGT. V shed 4 bases, J shed 7 bases, and the junction held 9 bases outside the gene matches. The CDR3 here is CASSVGRGLGGYTF. CDR3 coding DNA: TGTGCCAGCAGTGTCGGTAGGGGGCTCGGTGGCTACACCTTC.

The rearrangement uses TRBV7-2 and TRBJ1-4; D unresolved. CDR3 length equals 15 residues. The V gene's germline CDR1 is SGHTA and CDR2 FQGNSA. Trimming pared 2 bases from V and 3 bases from J, leaving 10 bases between. CDR3 protein: CASSLRARANEKLFF. The CDR3 DNA reads TGTGCCAGCAGCTTAAGGGCCCGAGCTAATGAAAAACTGTTTTTT.

The V call is TRBV5-4, the J call TRBJ2-5; 9 bases agree with TRBD1. From germline, CDR1 is SGHNT and CDR2 YYREEE (reference sequence). The CDR3 is 16 residues long. Trimming removed 4 bases from V and 5 bases from J; junction bases left unmatched: 12. Written as DNA, the CDR3 is TGTGCCAGCAGCCGGACAGGGGTACAGGGGGGTGAGACCCAGTACTTC. This translates into CASSRTGVQGGETQYF.

This rearrangement joins TRBV4-3 to TRBJ2-5; the match to TRBD1 covers 8 bases. Germline V lookup: CDR1 LGHNA, CDR2 YSLEER. V was clipped by 4 bases and J by 5 bases; unmatched bases: 9. CDR3 size: 15 residues. CDR3 protein: CASSLQDREGETQYF. In nucleotides, the CDR3 is TGCGCCAGCAGCCTTCAGGACAGGGAAGGGGAGACCCAGTACTTC.

The gene calls are TRBV4-2 and TRBJ2-2; 8 bases fit TRBD1. Germline V lookup: CDR1 LGHNA, CDR2 YNFKEQ. V lost 5 bases, J lost 3 bases, and 2 bases stayed unmatched. This CDR3 region has 14 residues. In DNA, the CDR3 is TGTGCCAGCAGCGGGACAGGCGACACCGGGGAGCTGTTTTTT. This sequence encodes CASSGTGDTGELFF.

This chain links TRBV5-6 with TRBJ2-7; 7 nucleotides match TRBD1. In germline, CDR1 is SGHDT, CDR2 YYEEEE. The CDR3 has 15 amino acids. Trimming at V came to 2 bases and at J to 4 bases, leaving 9 bases not matched to a gene. CDR3 coding DNA: TGTGCCAGCAGCTTCCTAACTGGGACAGAATACGAGCAGTACTTC. Its translation: CASSFLTGTEYEQYF.

This clone was observed a few times. The chain employs TRBV29-1 and TRBJ1-5; unclear D gene. Deletions cut 6 bases from V and 3 bases from J, with 12 bases between. CDR1 is SQVTM and CDR2 is ANQGSEA in the germline V gene. This CDR3 comprises 13 residues. Written as DNA, the CDR3 is TGCAGCGTATGGACCGCCTCCAATCAGCCCCAGCATTTT. Protein sequence: CSVWTASNQPQHF.